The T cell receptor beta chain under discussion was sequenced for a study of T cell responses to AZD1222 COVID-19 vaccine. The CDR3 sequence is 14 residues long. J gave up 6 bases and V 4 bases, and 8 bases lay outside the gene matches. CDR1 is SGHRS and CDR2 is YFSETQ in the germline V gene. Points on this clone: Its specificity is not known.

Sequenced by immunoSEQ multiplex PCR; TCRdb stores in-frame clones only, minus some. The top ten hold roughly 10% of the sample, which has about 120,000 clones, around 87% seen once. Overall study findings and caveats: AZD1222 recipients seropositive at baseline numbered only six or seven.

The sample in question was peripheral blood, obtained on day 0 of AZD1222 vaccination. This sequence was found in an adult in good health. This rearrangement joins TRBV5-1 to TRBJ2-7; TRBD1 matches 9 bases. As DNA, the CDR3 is TGCGCCAGCAGCCTGCGGACAGGGGAGGGCGAGCAGTACTTC. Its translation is CASSLRTGEGEQYF.